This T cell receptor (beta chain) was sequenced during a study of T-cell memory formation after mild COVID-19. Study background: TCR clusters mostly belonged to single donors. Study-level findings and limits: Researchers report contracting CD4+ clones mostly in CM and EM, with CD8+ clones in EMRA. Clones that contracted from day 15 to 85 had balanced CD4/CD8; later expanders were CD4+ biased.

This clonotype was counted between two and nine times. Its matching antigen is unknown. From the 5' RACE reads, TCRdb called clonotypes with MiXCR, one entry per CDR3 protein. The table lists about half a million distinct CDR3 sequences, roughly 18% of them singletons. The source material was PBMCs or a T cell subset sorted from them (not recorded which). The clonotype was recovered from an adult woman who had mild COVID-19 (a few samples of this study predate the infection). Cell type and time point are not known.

The CDR3 here is CSVDRGGTEAFF. Written as DNA, the CDR3 is TGCAGCGTTGACAGGGGGGGCACTGAAGCTTTCTTT. The chain couples TRBV29-1 to TRBJ1-1, with 7 bases fitting TRBD1. The V gene's germline CDR1 is SQVTM and CDR2 ANQGSEA. Trimming removed 3 bases from V and 4 bases from J; junction bases left unmatched: 2. This CDR3 is built from 12 residues.